Reported below is one TCR beta chain. Libraries were prepared by immunoSEQ multiplex PCR; TCRdb keeps only in-frame clonotypes and omits some of them. The data contain under 150,000 clones, roughly 84% of them singletons. The entry originates in a study of control samples from healthy donors and cancer patients. The clonotype comes from a man aged 40-49 years in good health. What was sequenced was blood.

The CDR3, as DNA: TGTGCCAGCAGTTCGGGGACGGCACTGGGCTCACCCCTCCACTTT. It yields the protein CASSSGTALGSPLHF. This chain connects TRBV6-6 to TRBJ1-6, with D possibly being TRBD1 (5 bases). The length of the CDR3 is 15 residues. V was trimmed by 4 bases and J by 10 bases, leaving 17 bases between them. Germline V gene lookup returns CDR1 MNHNY and CDR2 SVGAGI (reference sequence).